Presented here are 9 T cell receptor beta chains from one specimen sequenced in a study of cytotoxic CD8 clonotypes in ibrutinib-treated CLL. Libraries were prepared by immunoSEQ multiplex PCR; TCRdb keeps only in-frame clonotypes and omits some of them. The sample has some 200,000 clones; over 65% are singletons. The sequencing here drew on PBMCs, taken after 12 months of ibrutinib treatment. Every receptor here comes from a human donor with chronic lymphocytic leukemia.

V and J are TRBV7-2 and TRBJ2-7; D not certain. Germline V gene sequence: CDR1 SGHTA, CDR2 FQGNSA. This CDR3 comprises 13 residues. The ends were cut back, 7 bases at V and 3 bases at J, with 13 bases in the middle. CDR3 in amino acids: CASTKGPGYEQYF. The CDR3 coding sequence is TGTGCCAGCACCAAAGGGCCCGGCTACGAGCAGTACTTC. The entire variable domain, with the rest obtained from reference TRBV7-2 and TRBJ2-7, is as follows: GAGVSQSPSNKVTEKGKDVELRCDPISGHTALYWYRQSLGQGLEFLIYFQGNSAPDKSGLPSDRFSAERTGGSVSTLTIQRTQQEDSAVYLCASTKGPGYEQYFGPGTRLTVT.

The CDR3, as DNA: TGTGCCAGCAGCTTAACGATGACTAACGGGGCCAACGTCCTGACTTTC. This gives the protein CASSLTMTNGANVLTF. The chain uses TRBV7-3 and TRBJ2-6; TRBD2 might be the D (5 bases). Germline V CDR1 and CDR2: SGHTA, FQGTGA. The CDR3 length is 16 residues. V was clipped by 0 bases and J by 4 bases, with 10 bases between them.

The chain has TRBV6-6 and TRBJ2-7, with D perhaps matching TRBD1 (6 bases). Germline assignment: CDR1 MNHNY and CDR2 SVGAGI (reference sequence). The CDR3 totals 14 residues. Trimming took 5 bases from V and 0 from J, leaving 11 bases between them. CDR3 amino acids: CASSNRASSYEQYF. The CDR3 nucleotides are TGTGCCAGCAGTAACAGGGCTAGCTCCTACGAGCAGTACTTC.

The gene calls are TRBV11-2 and TRBJ1-2; a weak D match, TRBD1 (6 bases). The V gene's germline CDR1 is SGHAT and CDR2 FQNNGV. This CDR3 comprises 13 residues. V shed 11 bases and J shed 4 bases, with 17 bases lying between them. CDR3 nucleotide sequence: TGTGCCGCTACCGAGGGGGTATTCTATGGCTACACCTTC. Amino acid sequence: CAATEGVFYGYTF.

The chain carries TRBV6-5 and TRBJ1-5, with D perhaps TRBD1 (6 bases). Trimming left V 6 bases short and J 6 bases short, with 15 bases between. In germline, CDR1 is MNHEY, CDR2 SVGAGI. The length of the CDR3 is 14 residues. CDR3: CASSYDRLGQPQHF. Written as DNA, the CDR3 is TGTGCCAGCAGCTACGACAGGCTAGGTCAGCCCCAGCATTTT.

This rearrangement joins TRBV5-6 to TRBJ1-3, with D possibly TRBD1 on 5 matching bases. V was pared by 2 bases and J by 0 bases, with 9 bases between. There are 15 residues in the CDR3. Germline V lookup: CDR1 SGHDT, CDR2 YYEEEE. CDR3 loop: CASSFTGSSGNTIYF. CDR3 DNA sequence: TGTGCCAGCAGCTTTACAGGTAGCTCTGGAAACACCATATATTTT.

The rearrangement uses TRBV19 and TRBJ2-1; 9 positions match TRBD2. The CDR3 covers 14 residues. Per the germline V gene, CDR1 is LNHDA and CDR2 is SQIVND (reference sequence). V trimming: 5 bases; J trimming: 10 bases; junction bases outside the gene matches: 9. CDR3 amino acids: CASSPWGLAYEQFF. DNA of the CDR3: TGTGCCAGTAGTCCTTGGGGACTAGCATACGAGCAGTTCTTC.

Only one count was recorded for this clone. The genes are TRBV4-3 and TRBJ2-6; D unclear. Germline V gene lookup returns CDR1 LGHNA and CDR2 YSLEER. V was trimmed by 8 bases and J by 0 bases, leaving 11 bases between them. This CDR3 is 15 amino acids long. DNA for the CDR3: TGCGCCAGCGGCGACTGGGCCTCTGGGGCCAACGTCCTGACTTTC. Its translation: CASGDWASGANVLTF.

This clone was seen a handful of times. The chain is built from TRBV5-1 and TRBJ1-6; 8 bases fit TRBD1. CDR1 is SGHRS and CDR2 is YFSETQ in the germline V gene. V dropped 2 bases and J dropped 7; count of bases not matched to a gene: 5. This CDR3 is built from 15 residues. In nucleotides, the CDR3 is TGCGCCAGCAGCTTCCGGACAGGGACCAATTCACCCCTCCACTTT. It translates to CASSFRTGTNSPLHF.